The 7 T cell receptor beta chains below all came from one sample that was sequenced in a study of T cells after yellow fever vaccination. One entry per CDR3 protein, called by TCRdb with MiXCR from the 5' RACE reads. The data show around 200,000 distinct CDR3 sequences, approximately 10% seen once. The input for sequencing was CD8+ T cells sorted from PBMCs, taken 15 days after the yellow fever booster vaccination. The receptors were gathered from a man aged 18 to 29 who received the YFV17D yellow fever vaccine.

The CDR3 reads CASTTSTDTQYF. Written as DNA, the CDR3 is TGTGCCAGCACCACTAGCACAGATACGCAGTATTTT. This chain links TRBV12-3 or TRBV12-4 with TRBJ2-3, with D hard to call. With 7 bases removed from V and 0 bases from J, the gap between germline ends came to 5 bases. The CDR3 runs to 12 residues.

This clonotype was counted a few times. The rearrangement links TRBV7-9 to TRBJ2-2; TRBD1 matches at 7 bases. V shed 0 bases and J 7 bases; nucleotides not matched to a gene: 8. CDR3 size: 16 residues. Germline loops: CDR1 SEHNR, CDR2 FQNEAQ (reference sequence). CDR3 in DNA: TGTGCCAGCAGCTTAGCCCTGACAGGGACCATCGGGGAGCTGTTTTTT. This codes for CASSLALTGTIGELFF.

V and J are TRBV19 and TRBJ2-7; TRBD1 matches 8 bases. Germline CDR1 and CDR2: LNHDA and SQIVND (reference sequence). This CDR3 is 15 amino acids long. Trimming took 7 bases from V and 5 from J; bases not matched to a gene: 13. The chain's CDR3 is CASTKGQGAGNEQYF. The CDR3 bases are TGTGCCAGTACCAAGGGTCAGGGGGCAGGGAACGAGCAGTACTTC.

The chain carries TRBV30 and TRBJ2-3; 9 nucleotides align to TRBD2. There are 16 residues in the CDR3. V shed 0 bases and J 0 bases; nucleotides not matched to a gene: 4. Germline-derived CDR1 and CDR2 are GTSNPN and SVGIG (reference sequence). The CDR3 here is CAWSVGLAGSTDTQYF. The CDR3 DNA reads TGTGCCTGGAGTGTAGGGCTAGCGGGGAGCACAGATACGCAGTATTTT.

This clonotype occurred a few times. A clone one base away is much larger, so this may be a read error. The V call is TRBV11-2, the J call TRBJ1-1, with D hard to call. The CDR3 consists of 13 residues. Germline V gene lookup returns CDR1 SGHAT and CDR2 FQNNGV. V was clipped by 1 base and J by 1 base, with 4 bases between them. The DNA for the CDR3 is TGTGCCAGCAGCTTAGCAGAGAACACTGAAGCTTTCTTT. As protein: CASSLAENTEAFF.

This clonotype was seen repeatedly, ten times or more. The chain recombines TRBV6-6 with TRBJ1-1, with D possibly matching TRBD1 (5 bases). V lost 6 bases to trimming and J lost 1 base, with 18 bases between them. Germline V gene sequence: CDR1 MNHNY, CDR2 SVGAGI (reference sequence). This CDR3 is 16 amino acids long. The CDR3 protein is CASSPIGVGSNTEAFF. The CDR3 nucleotides are TGTGCCAGCAGCCCAATAGGGGTGGGATCGAACACTGAAGCTTTCTTT.

This clonotype was observed a handful of times. The CDR3 region is CASSPRDASRGETQYF. For the CDR3, the DNA is TGCGCCAGCAGCCCACGGGACGCATCACGGGGAGAGACCCAGTACTTC. This chain uses TRBV5-1 with TRBJ2-5; either TRBD1 or TRBD2 may supply D (5 bases each). This CDR3 comprises 16 residues. V lost 4 bases and J 4 bases, leaving 20 bases between the germline ends. Germline V gives CDR1 SGHRS, CDR2 YFSETQ.